This T cell receptor (beta chain) is drawn from a study of T cells after yellow fever vaccination. The study, taken as a whole, reports: Most clones from primary vaccination resurfaced after the booster (96% CD4, about 91% CD8).

This clonotype was counted ten times or more. Its antigen is undetermined. Germline V gene data show CDR1 as MGHDK and CDR2 as SYGVNS. The ends were cut back, 0 bases at V and 0 bases at J, with 8 bases in the middle. The CDR3 covers 16 residues. TCRdb fed the 5' RACE reads into MiXCR, producing one record per CDR3 protein. The data contain hundreds of thousands of distinct CDR3 sequences, around an eighth of them singletons. The sequence was collected from a man between 25 and 39 years old who received the YFV17D yellow fever vaccine. Sequences were derived from PBMCs, sampled on the day of the yellow fever booster vaccination. The V call is TRBV25-1, the J call TRBJ1-4; D is possibly TRBD1 (5 bases). CDR3 sequence: CASSEYPGATNEKLFF. The CDR3 region has the DNA TGTGCCAGCAGTGAATACCCGGGGGCAACTAATGAAAAACTGTTTTTT. Filled out from reference TRBV25-1 and TRBJ1-4, the complete variable domain reads EADIYQTPRYLVIGTGKKITLECSQTMGHDKMYWYQQDPGMELHLIHYSYGVNSTEKGDLSSESTVSRIRTEHFPLTLESARPSHTSQYLCASSEYPGATNEKLFFGSGTQLSVL.